This is a list of T cell receptor beta chains from one sample in a study of cytomegalovirus exposure and HLA in healthy donors. Sequencing used immunoSEQ multiplex PCR; TCRdb keeps in-frame clones, though not all of them. This table holds under 200,000 clones, roughly four fifths found once. Material for sequencing was PBMCs. All receptors come from a woman aged 45-60 years in good health and CMV-seronegative. Both conserved end residues are trimmed from each CDR3. Clone size is shown for a subset of rows, as once, few, many or a class of expanded clone.

>TRBV2|TRBJ1-1|11|-
ASTKDGGGEAF
>TRBV14|TRBJ2-3|14|-
ASSPTGEYPPDTQY
>TRBV28|TRBJ1-5|11|-
ASPEAANQPQH
>TRBV7-8|TRBJ2-2|16|-
ASSLAVSLSGPTGELF
>TRBV28|TRBJ1-2|10|-
ASSGGSYGYT
>TRBV28|TRBJ1-1|14|-
ASSPGTGRQRTEAF
>TRBV9|TRBJ2-2|13|-
ASSVEDSASGELF
>TRBV14|TRBJ2-2|14|-
ASSQGGQMVTGELF
>TRBV6-6|TRBJ2-5|11|few
ASSRDRQETQY
>TRBV5-1|TRBJ1-4|12|-
ASSLGQGIEKLF
>TRBV2|TRBJ2-2|11|-
ASNRGAPGELF
>TRBV6-5|TRBJ2-6|14|-
ASSYSPGSGANGLT
>TRBV2|TRBJ1-1|11|-
ASSLQGSAEAF
>TRBV5-1|TRBJ2-3|13|-
ASSLEGRGADTQY
>TRBV11-2|TRBJ2-4|15|once
ASSSTPERLAKNIQY
>TRBV9|TRBJ2-5|12|-
ASSGGGGSETQY
>TRBV6-5|TRBJ1-1|14|-
ASSYRSTGGHTEAF
>TRBV5-4|TRBJ2-7|10|-
ASSLTQEEQY
>TRBV19|TRBJ2-7|13|-
ASSSYDGGSGEQY
>TRBV27|TRBJ2-7|12|-
ASSFKRGGYEQY
>TRBV10-2|TRBJ1-3|13|-
ASKPRDSSGNTIY
>TRBV5-1|TRBJ1-1|11|-
ASSASTGSEAF
>TRBV28|TRBJ1-2|12|once
ASSSRSEENGYT
>TRBV7-2|TRBJ2-7|11|once
ASSLAGYYEQY
>TRBV6-1|TRBJ1-3|12|-
ASSTIHLRNTIY
>TRBV4-1|TRBJ1-3|13|-
ASSQTRTGANTIY
>TRBV29-1|TRBJ2-7|9|-
SVGRAGEQY
>TRBV10-3|TRBJ1-5|11|-
ATKQDSNQPQH
>TRBV30|TRBJ2-5|12|few
AWSVLSPSGFRY
>TRBV5-4|TRBJ2-3|12|-
ASSFGTNGDTQY
>TRBV2|TRBJ1-2|10|-
ASNLFPYGYT
>TRBV28|TRBJ1-5|11|-
ASRIQGDQPQH
>TRBV5-1|TRBJ2-1|16|-
ASSLGTSGGALSNEQF
>TRBV6-5|TRBJ2-5|13|-
ASSTPPSGVETQY
>TRBV7-2|TRBJ1-1|11|once
ASSLGQGRRAF
>TRBV5-1|-|12|-
ASSAIQSGGEQY
>TRBV4-3|TRBJ2-5|13|-
ASSQDGTGRKTQY
>TRBV18|TRBJ1-4|12|-
ASSPTLTNEKLF